A selection of T cell receptor beta chains follows, all from one sample in a study of PD-1 blockade in classical Hodgkin lymphoma. The table came from immunoSEQ multiplex PCR; TCRdb's copy has only in-frame clones and leaves some out. The data show 70,000 to 85,000 clones, about 93% seen once. Sequenced material: peripheral blood mononuclear cells (PBMCs), taken at baseline. The receptors here all came from a human donor with classical Hodgkin lymphoma. CDR3s include the opening cysteine and the closing phenylalanine or tryptophan. D genes are given only for firm matches. Clone size is stated in some rows and not others, as once, few, many or a class when expanded.

14,TRBV13,TRBD1,TRBJ1-2,.,CASSSSQGLTGYTF,TGTGCCAGCAGCTCCTCACAGGGGCTAACTGGCTACACCTTC
16,TRBV2,TRBD1,TRBJ1-1,.,CASSPRQGTFNTEAFF,TGTGCCAGCAGTCCAAGACAGGGAACCTTTAACACTGAAGCTTTCTTT
15,TRBV9,TRBD1,TRBJ1-2,.,CASSVADRVGSGYTF,TGTGCCAGCAGCGTAGCGGACAGGGTAGGTTCTGGCTACACCTTC
15,TRBV5-8,.,TRBJ2-3,.,CASSLPAGSTDTQYF,TGTGCCAGCAGCCTCCCCGCCGGTTCCACAGATACGCAGTATTTT
13,TRBV7-3,.,TRBJ2-2,.,CASSARPEGELFF,TGTGCCAGCAGCGCACGCCCTGAGGGGGAGCTGTTTTTT
16,TRBV5-6,.,TRBJ2-1,.,CASSLQTDLHFNEQFF,TGTGCCAGCAGCCTTCAGACGGACCTTCATTTCAATGAGCAGTTCTTC
15,TRBV10-3,.,TRBJ1-5,.,CAISESGRQDQPQHF,TGTGCCATCAGTGAGTCCGGGAGGCAGGATCAGCCCCAGCATTTT
14,TRBV27,.,TRBJ2-1,.,CASSLYPGDNEQFF,TGTGCCAGCAGTTTATATCCGGGAGACAATGAGCAGTTCTTC
18,TRBV7-2,TRBD2,TRBJ2-3,once,CASSRGLAGGPSWDTQYF,TGTGCCAGCAGCCGGGGACTAGCGGGAGGGCCGAGTTGGGATACGCAGTATTTT
16,TRBV19,.,TRBJ2-1,.,CASSLSVGAGHNEQFF,TGTGCCAGTAGTCTATCGGTCGGAGCCGGACACAATGAGCAGTTCTTC
15,TRBV29-1,TRBD1,TRBJ2-1,.,CSARTGGNSYNEQFF,TGCAGCGCTAGGACAGGGGGAAATTCTTACAATGAGCAGTTCTTC
11,TRBV7-2,.,TRBJ1-1,.,CASSQIQGAFF,TGTGCCAGCAGCCAGATACAAGGGGCTTTCTTT
13,TRBV5-1,.,TRBJ2-7,.,CASGSGSSYEQYF,TGCGCCAGCGGGTCTGGTAGCTCCTACGAGCAGTACTTC
15,TRBV18,TRBD2,TRBJ2-3,.,CASSLGLAGPDTQYF,TGTGCCAGCTCACTGGGACTAGCGGGACCAGATACGCAGTATTTT
16,TRBV6-5,.,TRBJ2-3,.,CASSYFTTSVVDTQYF,TGTGCCAGCAGTTACTTTACGACGTCGGTTGTGGATACGCAGTATTTT
13,TRBV27,.,TRBJ2-7,.,CASSSGLIYEQYF,TGTGCCAGCAGTTCGGGACTGATCTACGAGCAGTACTTC
15,TRBV6-5,.,TRBJ1-2,.,CASSYSKAGGYGYTF,TGTGCCAGCAGTTACTCGAAGGCAGGAGGCTATGGCTACACCTTC
16,TRBV5-4,TRBD1,TRBJ1-6,.,CASSQQGEKGGSPLHF,TGTGCCAGCAGCCAACAGGGGGAGAAAGGTGGTTCACCCCTCCACTTT
15,TRBV5-1,.,TRBJ1-1,.,CASSLEGGLNTEAFF,TGCGCCAGCAGCTTGGAAGGGGGGCTTAACACTGAAGCTTTCTTT
13,TRBV7-9,TRBD1,TRBJ1-1,.,CASSLSDRVRFFF,TGTGCCAGCAGCCTCTCCGACAGGGTTCGGTTTTTCTTT
16,TRBV5-6,.,TRBJ2-7,.,CASSLEGTRSAYEQYF,TGTGCCAGCAGCTTGGAAGGGACTCGCTCCGCCTACGAGCAGTACTTC
17,TRBV18,.,TRBJ1-5,.,CASSPPGGLNSNQPQHF,TGTGCCAGCTCACCACCGGGGGGACTCAATAGCAATCAGCCCCAGCATTTT
16,TRBV7-8,.,TRBJ1-6,.,CASSFTGRGVNSPLHF,TGTGCCAGCAGCTTCACAGGGCGTGGGGTTAATTCACCCCTCCACTTT
13,TRBV10-3,.,TRBJ1-1,.,CAINTGPGVQAFF,TGTGCCATCAACACGGGCCCTGGGGTTCAAGCTTTCTTT
15,TRBV6-4,.,TRBJ1-6,.,CASSDTRRDTSPLHF,TGTGCCAGCAGTGACACGCGGCGGGACACCTCACCCCTCCACTTT
14,TRBV6-6,.,TRBJ2-7,.,CASTNRAIPYEQYF,TGTGCCAGCACCAACCGGGCCATCCCCTACGAGCAGTACTTC
14,TRBV7-2,.,TRBJ2-6,.,CASSLVSGANVLTF,TGTGCCAGCAGCTTGGTATCTGGGGCCAACGTCCTGACTTTC